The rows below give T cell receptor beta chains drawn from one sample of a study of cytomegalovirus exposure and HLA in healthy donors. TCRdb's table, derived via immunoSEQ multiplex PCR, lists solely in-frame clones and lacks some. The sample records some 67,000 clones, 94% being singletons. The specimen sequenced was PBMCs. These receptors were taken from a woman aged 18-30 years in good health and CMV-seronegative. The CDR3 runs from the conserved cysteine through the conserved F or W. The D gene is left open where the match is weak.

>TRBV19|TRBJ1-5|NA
TGTGCCAGTAGTATTAAACAGGCCAATCAGCCCCAGCATTTT
CASSIKQANQPQHF
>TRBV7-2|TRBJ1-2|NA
TGTGCCAGCAGCTTGTCCGACTATGGCTACACCTTC
CASSLSDYGYTF
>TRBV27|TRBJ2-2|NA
TGTGCCAGCCTAGAAGCCGGGGAGCTGTTTTTT
CASLEAGELFF
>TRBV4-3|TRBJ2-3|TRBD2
TGCGCCAGCAGCCAAGAGAGGCGGGGGGGCACAGATACGCAGTATTTT
CASSQERRGGTDTQYF
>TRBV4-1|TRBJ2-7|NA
TGCGCCAGCAGCCACAGTCAGACCTACGAGCAGTACTTC
CASSHSQTYEQYF
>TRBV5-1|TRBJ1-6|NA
TGCGCCAGCAGCGCGCCAAATTCACCCCTCCACTTT
CASSAPNSPLHF
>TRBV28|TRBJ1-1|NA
TGTGCCAGCAGCCGGACACTATACACTGAAGCTTTCTTT
CASSRTLYTEAFF
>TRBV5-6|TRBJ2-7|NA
TGTGCCAGCAGCTTATCCCCTTACTCCTACGAGCAGTACTTC
CASSLSPYSYEQYF
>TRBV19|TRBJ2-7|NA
TGTGCCAGTAGTATTCTCAGGGCCCCCTACGAGCAGTACTTC
CASSILRAPYEQYF
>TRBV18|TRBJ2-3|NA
TGTGCCAGCTCACCCAGACAGGCTAGCACAGATACGCAGTATTTT
CASSPRQASTDTQYF